A single TCR beta chain is shown here with its context. The sample belongs to a study of T cells after yellow fever vaccination. The V end lost 5 bases, the J end lost 5 bases, and 10 bases lay between the germline ends. Per germline, CDR1 SGHRS and CDR2 YFSETQ. The CDR3 has 13 amino acids. TCRdb re-analysed the 5' RACE reads in MiXCR, keeping a single row per CDR3 protein. The repertoire holds some 350,000 distinct CDR3 sequences, with approximately 4% as singletons. The V gene is TRBV5-1, the J gene TRBJ1-4; D gene ambiguous. The source is a man aged 18-30 years who received the YFV17D yellow fever vaccine. The sample consisted of PBMCs, taken 5 days after the yellow fever booster vaccination. Here the CDR3 reads CASRFTENEKLFF. The DNA of the CDR3 is TGCGCCAGCAGGTTTACAGAGAATGAAAAACTGTTTTTT.